These 27 T cell receptor beta chains were sequenced from one sample in a study of vaccination effects on CD4 cells after COVID-19. Isolating CD4+ T cells followed about 10 days of culture. TCRdb's table, derived via immunoSEQ multiplex PCR, lists solely in-frame clones and lacks some. Here the sample spans roughly 68,000 clones, just over 70% being singletons. Their target antigens are unknown. Specimen: CD4+ T cells from PBMCs cultured without peptide, collected before COVID-19 vaccination. The source is a human donor who had a prior SARS-CoV-2 infection.

This clone occurred a few times. The V gene is TRBV15, the J gene TRBJ2-7, with 9 bases aligning to TRBD2. Trimming cost V 2 bases and J 5 bases; bases outside gene matches: 7. This CDR3 is 15 amino acids long. Germline V gene lookup returns CDR1 LNHNV and CDR2 YYDKDF (reference sequence). The CDR3 bases are TGTGCCACCAGCAGAACAGGGCGGGAGGGAAACGAGCAGTACTTC. It encodes CATSRTGREGNEQYF.

This clone was detected once. The chain is built from TRBV18 and TRBJ2-1; TRBD2 aligns across 7 bases. CDR1 KGHSH and CDR2 LQKENI come from the germline V gene. V was pared by 8 bases and J by 5 bases, with 9 bases of the junction left unmatched. There are 14 residues in the CDR3. The CDR3 region is CASLKTSRDNEQFF. For the CDR3, the DNA is TGTGCCAGCCTAAAGACTAGCAGAGACAATGAGCAGTTCTTC.

This sequence joins TRBV14 and TRBJ1-1; D is perhaps TRBD1 (5 bases). The CDR3 extends over 15 amino acids. Trimming took 3 bases from V and 1 from J, leaving 12 bases between them. CDR1 and CDR2 from the germline V gene are SGHDN and FVKESK. CDR3 DNA: TGTGCCAGCAGCCAGTTAGGCAGGGAGAACACTGAAGCTTTCTTT. Translating gives CASSQLGRENTEAFF.

The V and J genes are TRBV11-2 and TRBJ2-3, with TRBD2 matching over 9 bases. V was clipped by 5 bases and J by 10 bases; unmatched bases: 16. Per germline, CDR1 SGHAT and CDR2 FQNNGV. The CDR3 has 16 amino acids. The CDR3 loop reads CASSPLGSAGGMSQYF. CDR3 bases: TGTGCCAGCAGCCCCCTCGGGTCCGCGGGGGGGATGTCGCAGTATTTT.

The chain links TRBV6-5 to TRBJ2-1; TRBD2 matches at 9 bases. After removal of 7 bases from V and 7 bases from J, the junction contained 5 bases not matched to a gene. This CDR3 has 13 amino acids. Germline V gene lookup returns CDR1 MNHEY and CDR2 SVGAGI. The CDR3 spells CASNLAGANEQFF. CDR3 sequence (DNA): TGTGCCAGCAACTTAGCGGGAGCGAATGAGCAGTTCTTC.

CDR3: CASSFGQGGDGYTF. CDR3 in DNA: TGCGCCAGCAGCTTCGGACAGGGGGGGGATGGCTACACCTTC. V and J are TRBV5-1 and TRBJ1-2, with 10 bases identical to TRBD1. Germline lookup yields CDR1 SGHRS and CDR2 YFSETQ. The CDR3 consists of 14 residues. Losses at the gene ends were 2 bases for V and 6 bases for J; bases not matched to a gene: 4.

This chain joins TRBV10-3 and TRBJ1-2, with D possibly TRBD1 on 6 matching bases. CDR3 size: 13 residues. Between the trimmed V and J ends, which lost 11 bases and 2 bases, there was a span of 15 bases. Germline lookup yields CDR1 ENHRY and CDR2 SYGVKD. The chain's CDR3 is CAAGRGQNYGYTF. The CDR3 DNA follows: TGTGCCGCCGGCCGGGGGCAAAACTATGGCTACACCTTC.

The gene calls are TRBV5-1 and TRBJ2-1, with 8 bases identical to TRBD1. The ends lost 0 bases at V and 1 base at J; junction bases unmatched: 9. This CDR3 spans 18 amino acids. The germline gives CDR1 SGHRS, CDR2 YFSETQ. The CDR3 spells CASSLAGQGTGSYNEQFF. DNA for the CDR3: TGCGCCAGCAGCTTGGCCGGACAGGGAACCGGATCCTACAATGAGCAGTTCTTC.

This clone was counted between two and nine times. The chain recombines TRBV5-6 with TRBJ1-5, with D unclear. Trimming pared 1 base from V and 3 bases from J, leaving 17 bases between. The CDR3 sequence is 17 residues long. CDR1 and CDR2 from the germline V gene are SGHDT and YYEEEE. CDR3 nucleotides: TGTGCCAGCAGCTTGCGTAGGCCCTGGCAAATCAATCAGCCCCAGCATTTT. It yields the protein CASSLRRPWQINQPQHF.

The chain is built from TRBV10-3 and TRBJ2-1; 9 bases agree with TRBD2. Germline V gene lookup returns CDR1 ENHRY and CDR2 SYGVKD. The V segment lost 8 bases and the J segment 8 bases; nucleotides outside the gene matches: 7. The CDR3 has 13 residues. CDR3 residues: CAIAIAGEDEQFF. CDR3 bases: TGTGCCATCGCCATAGCGGGAGAGGATGAGCAGTTCTTC.

The chain uses TRBV24-1 and TRBJ2-5, with 8 bases fitting TRBD2. Germline V CDR1 and CDR2: KGHDR, SFDVKD. The CDR3 sequence is 16 residues long. The V and J ends lost 4 bases and 0 bases, in that order; junction bases with no gene match: 6. The CDR3 sequence: CATSDPGRGNQETQYF. As DNA, the CDR3 is TGTGCCACCAGTGACCCCGGGAGGGGGAACCAAGAGACCCAGTACTTC.

The sample holds a few counts of this clone. This chain connects TRBV5-5 to TRBJ2-2; 7 bases are shared with TRBD1. The length of the CDR3 is 16 residues. V gave up 4 bases and J gave up 0 bases; unmatched junction bases: 6. CDR1 SGHKS and CDR2 YYEKEE come from the germline V gene (reference sequence). The CDR3 protein is CASSQGTAANTGELFF. The CDR3 DNA is TGTGCCAGCAGCCAAGGGACAGCCGCGAACACCGGGGAGCTGTTTTTT. The complete variable domain, with remaining parts taken from reference TRBV5-5 and TRBJ2-2, reads DAGVTQSPTHLIKTRGQQVTLRCSPISGHKSVSWYQQVLGQGPQFIFQYYEKEERGRGNFPDRFSARQFPNYSSELNVNALLLGDSALYLCASSQGTAANTGELFFGEGSRLTVL.

This clone was detected once. The V and J genes are TRBV7-6 and TRBJ1-2, with TRBD1 matching over 7 bases. With V trimmed by 4 bases and J by 4 bases, 9 bases remained unmatched. This CDR3 is built from 15 residues. Germline V gene sequence: CDR1 SGHVS, CDR2 FNYEAQ. CDR3 sequence: CASSSTGTEGYGYTF. In DNA form, the CDR3 reads TGTGCCAGCAGCTCAACCGGGACAGAAGGCTATGGCTACACCTTC.

The gene calls are TRBV11-3 and TRBJ1-3; D is possibly TRBD1 (5 bases). The CDR3 totals 15 residues. V lost 5 bases and J 5 bases, leaving 16 bases between the germline ends. Germline V gives CDR1 SGHNT, CDR2 YENEEA. The CDR3 sequence is CASSQGTAFRNTIYF. DNA for the CDR3: TGTGCCAGCAGCCAAGGGACTGCCTTTAGAAACACCATATATTTT.

The genes are TRBV11-3 and TRBJ1-2, with 7 bases matching TRBD1. The V gene's germline CDR1 is SGHNT and CDR2 YENEEA. Trimming at V came to 0 bases and at J to 7 bases, leaving 2 bases not matched to a gene. The CDR3 totals 13 residues. CDR3 DNA: TGTGCCAGCAGCTTAGATTGGGACAGTGGCTACACCTTC. Translated: CASSLDWDSGYTF. The variable domain in full, completed from reference TRBV11-3 and TRBJ1-2, reads EAGVVQSPRYKIIEKKQPVAFWCNPISGHNTLYWYLQNLGQGPELLIRYENEEAVDDSQLPKDRFSAERLKGVDSTLKIQPAELGDSAVYLCASSLDWDSGYTFGSGTRLTVV.

This clone turned up a few times. In DNA form, the CDR3 reads TGCGCCAGCAGAGACACCCAGGGGAGGGAGACCCAGTACTTC. The encoded protein is CASRDTQGRETQYF. The chain carries TRBV4-1 and TRBJ2-5; D is possibly TRBD1 or TRBD2 (6 bases each). CDR1 MGHRA and CDR2 YSYEKL come from the germline V gene. Trimming cost V 6 bases and J 5 bases, with 16 bases left between them. The CDR3 spans 14 residues.

The CDR3, as DNA: TGTGCCAGCAGCTTATTGTCTACAGGGGTCACCGGGGAGCTGTTTTTT. Protein product: CASSLLSTGVTGELFF. This chain links TRBV7-8 with TRBJ2-2, with 7 nucleotides matching TRBD1. With V trimmed by 2 bases and J by 4 bases, 7 bases remained unmatched. In germline, CDR1 is SGHVS, CDR2 FQNEAQ. The CDR3 has 16 amino acids.

J is TRBJ2-1 and V is TRBV7-9; D uncertain. Germline V gives CDR1 SEHNR, CDR2 FQNEAQ (reference sequence). This CDR3 is built from 13 residues. V shed 5 bases and J shed 15 bases, with 20 bases lying between them. CDR3 in amino acids: CASSPSARVGSFF. The CDR3 DNA sequence: TGTGCCAGCAGCCCCTCTGCCCGGGTAGGATCGTTCTTC.

The rearrangement uses TRBV4-2 and TRBJ2-5, with 7 positions matching TRBD2. Germline V lookup: CDR1 LGHNA, CDR2 YNFKEQ. The CDR3 consists of 15 residues. Unmatched junction bases numbered 10, after V lost 5 bases and J lost 4 bases. In DNA, the CDR3 is TGTGCCAGCAGCTATGGGAGCGGGACTCTAGAGACCCAGTACTTC. Its protein product is CASSYGSGTLETQYF.

This sequence joins TRBV19 and TRBJ2-3; D possibly corresponds to TRBD2 (7 bases). V lost 3 bases and J lost 5, with 12 bases in between. Germline assignment: CDR1 LNHDA and CDR2 SQIVND (reference sequence). CDR3 length: 14 residues. CDR3 sequence reads: CASSIGGGGDTQYF. DNA for the CDR3: TGTGCCAGTAGTATCGGCGGGGGCGGAGATACGCAGTATTTT.

The chain recombines TRBV1 with TRBJ2-5; the table calls TRBD2, which could not be checked here. TRBV1 is assigned pseudogene status. The CDR3 length is 18 residues. The DNA for the CDR3 is TGCACCAGCAGCCAATCAGCGGGAGGGCCGTTGGGGCAAGAGACCCAGTACTTC. This sequence encodes CTSSQSAGGPLGQETQYF.

This clone has more than one count but fewer than ten. The chain carries TRBV19 and TRBJ2-7, with unresolved D. Germline CDR1 reads LNHDA; CDR2 reads SQIVND (reference sequence). Trimming removed 6 bases at V and 0 bases at J, with 15 bases between. There are 15 residues in the CDR3. The CDR3 DNA is TGTGCCAGTAGATCTCTCGTCTCCAGCTCCTACGAGCAGTACTTC. Translation gives CASRSLVSSSYEQYF. The full variable domain, its missing parts supplied by reference TRBV19 and TRBJ2-7, is DGGITQSPKYLFRKEGQNVTLSCEQNLNHDAMYWYRQDPGQGLRLIYYSQIVNDFQKGDIAEGYSVSREKKESFPLTVTSAQKNPTAFYLCASRSLVSSSYEQYFGPGTRLTVT.

This clone was detected a few times. The chain carries TRBV14 and TRBJ2-5; the D gene is possibly TRBD1 (5 bases). The CDR3 runs to 12 residues. Germline CDR1 SGHDN, CDR2 FVKESK. V was pared by 6 bases and J by 5 bases, with 10 bases between. The CDR3 coding sequence is TGTGCCAGCAGTCTAAACAGGGAGACCCAGTACTTC. Translating it yields CASSLNRETQYF.

The rearrangement uses TRBV5-1 and TRBJ1-3; 9 bases are shared with TRBD1. Germline CDR1 is SGHRS and CDR2 is YFSETQ. This CDR3 is built from 14 residues. V was clipped by 3 bases and J by 6 bases; unmatched bases: 4. CDR3 in amino acids: CASSSGTGSNTIYF. CDR3 sequence (DNA): TGCGCCAGCAGCTCTGGGACAGGGTCAAACACCATATATTTT.

V gene TRBV18 combines with J gene TRBJ1-2, with no clear D. CDR1 and CDR2 (germline): KGHSH, LQKENI. This CDR3 is built from 12 residues. Trimming left V 3 bases short and J 5 bases short, with 7 bases between. The CDR3 bases are TGTGCCAGCTCACCGGCGGGTTATGGCTACACCTTC. Translation gives CASSPAGYGYTF.

V and J are TRBV6-2 or TRBV6-3 and TRBJ2-7; D is unclear. CDR1 and CDR2 from the germline V gene are MNHEY and SVGEGT. The length of the CDR3 is 13 residues. The ends were cut back, 3 bases at V and 3 bases at J, with 9 bases in the middle. CDR3 coding DNA: TGTGCCAGCAGTTATACTGGCCGCTACGAGCAGTACTTC. Amino acids: CASSYTGRYEQYF.

This clone was seen more than once but under ten times. The V and J genes are TRBV2 and TRBJ2-1, with D hard to call. Trimming shortened V by 11 bases and J by 5 bases, and 19 bases separated the two germline ends. The germline gives CDR1 SNHLY, CDR2 FYNNEI. The CDR3 length is 14 residues. The CDR3 region has the DNA TGTGCCTCGAAGGGCATCCAAATAGACAATGAGCAGTTCTTC. Encoded protein: CASKGIQIDNEQFF.